This T cell receptor (beta chain) was found in a study of metastatic and nonmetastatic thyroid tumors. About the research overall: Repertoires were compared across blood and tumor or nodule tissue from malignant and benign thyroid patients. Study findings and constraints: The reported finding was significantly higher TCR beta diversity in malignant thyroid tumors relative to benign nodules, in blood and tumor.

No patient received treatment before thyroid surgery. This CDR3 comprises 17 residues. The trim removed 1 base at V and 2 bases at J, leaving 11 bases unmatched. The V gene's germline CDR1 is LGHDT and CDR2 YNNKEL (reference sequence). Per the authors' pipeline: A papillary thyroid cancer distant-metastasis classifier was built from CDR3 differences across clinicopathological groups. TCRdb re-analyzed the PCR reads through MiXCR. The V and J calls and clone size come from TCRdb's table, not from the authors' own analysis. The sample lists some 22,000 clones, about a tenth seen once, with more than 25% in the top ten. In regard to this clone: Its antigen is undetermined.

Sequencing used blood. The chain couples TRBV3-1 to TRBJ2-7; 7 bases line up with TRBD2. The clonotype originates from a female donor with papillary thyroid cancer or a benign thyroid nodule (not recorded which). Some clones in this sample may be carry-over from other donors' samples. The DNA for the CDR3 is TGTGCCAGCAGCCAAGTGTACGAGGGGACTAAAACCTACGAGCAGTACTTC. Its translation: CASSQVYEGTKTYEQYF.